Many counts were recorded for the clone carrying this T cell receptor (beta chain). TCRdb analysed the RT-PCR reads with MiXCR anew, one entry per CDR3 protein. Among about 680,000 distinct CDR3 sequences, 11% to 15% were seen once, and the ten largest hold about 3.6%. Material: memory CD4+ T cells from blood. This TCR was recovered from a female donor in good health, serving as a healthy control.

In nucleotides, the CDR3 is TGTGCCAGCAGCTTATTGGGGAGAGAGACCCAGTACTTC. Translated: CASSLLGRETQYF. V is TRBV7-2 and J is TRBJ2-5; perhaps TRBD2 as D (5 bases). The CDR3 is made up of 13 amino acids. Trimming cost V 2 bases and J 4 bases, with 8 bases left between them. The germline CDR1 and CDR2 sequences are SGHTA and FQGNSA. Using reference TRBV7-2 and TRBJ2-5 for the parts outside the CDR3, the full variable domain is GAGVSQSPSNKVTEKGKDVELRCDPISGHTALYWYRQSLGQGLEFLIYFQGNSAPDKSGLPSDRFSAERTGGSVSTLTIQRTQQEDSAVYLCASSLLGRETQYFGPGTRLLVL.